One and the same sample provided the 5 T cell receptor beta chains below, sequenced in a study of T cells in women clearing cervical HPV infection. Generated by immunoSEQ multiplex PCR, the TCRdb table keeps only in-frame clones and is missing some. This table holds more than 30,000 clones. Sequencing used blood buffy coat. These receptors originate from a woman aged 18-69 years with a cervical HPV16 infection that either progressed to CIN3+ or cleared (not recorded which).

A note on this clone: With the read ending 3 residues before the CDR3 end, the germline J gene is used to fill in that end. This chain connects TRBV18 to TRBJ1-6; D may be TRBD1 (5 bases). Between the trimmed V and J ends, which lost 5 bases and 7 bases, there was a span of 12 bases. Per germline, CDR1 KGHSH and CDR2 LQKENI. The CDR3 is 14 amino acids. CDR3 DNA (partial): TGTGCCAGCTCAGAGACAGAACTAAATTCACCC. This gives the protein CASSETELNSP. The complete CDR3 sequence is CASSETELNSPLHF.

A remark on this clone: The read ends 3 residues before the CDR3 terminus; that terminus is restored from the germline J gene. The rearrangement uses TRBV12-3 or TRBV12-4 and TRBJ1-2; the match to TRBD1 covers 8 bases. V was pared by 5 bases and J by 4 bases, with 3 bases of the junction left unmatched. The CDR3 totals 13 residues. CDR3 amino acids: CASSRQGIYGYTF. CDR3 DNA (partial): TGTGCCAGCAGTCGACAGGGGATCTATGGC.

About this clone itself: The CDR3 is cut off 3 residues early in the read; its end comes from the germline J gene. The chain has TRBV10-2 and TRBJ1-1, with 7 bases fitting TRBD1. Looked up from germline, CDR1 is WSHSY and CDR2 is SAAADI. The junction had 14 bases not matched to a gene; V was cut back by 0 bases and J by 4 bases. This CDR3 is built from 18 residues. This CDR3 reads CASSESGGGTGVSTEAFF. The DNA read from the CDR3 is TGCGCCAGCAGTGAGTCGGGTGGTGGCACAGGGGTTTCCACTGAA.

In the case of this clone: The read terminates 3 residues ahead of where the CDR3 ends, so the germline J gene completes it. At the DNA level, this CDR3 is encoded by other sequences in the same sample as well. The chain couples TRBV7-2 to TRBJ1-1, with TRBD1 as a possible D gene (5 bases). Germline CDR1 is SGHTA and CDR2 is FQGNSA. The CDR3 extends over 13 amino acids. The covered CDR3 bases are TGTGCCAGCAGCTGGGGCTTAGCGGGTGGC. Its protein product is CASSWGLAGG. The full CDR3 reads CASSWGLAGGAFF.

Note on this clone: Coverage ceases 3 residues before the CDR3 finishes, and the germline J gene fills in the end. This chain connects TRBV30 to TRBJ2-3, with 7 nucleotides matching TRBD1. From germline, CDR1 is GTSNPN and CDR2 SVGIG (reference sequence). The CDR3 has 15 residues. The sequenced part of the CDR3 DNA is TGTGCCTGGAGTGTACAAGGGGCAGGGGGTCAGCCG. Protein: CAWSVQGAGGQP. The entire CDR3 protein is CAWSVQGAGGQPQYF.